A selection of T cell receptor beta chains follows, all from one sample in a study of T cells in Graves' hyperthyroidism and ophthalmopathy. A single record per CDR3 protein comes from TCRdb applying MiXCR to the multiplex PCR reads. The data contain 400,000 to 500,000 distinct CDR3 sequences, roughly 14% of them singletons. Sequencing was done on a sample of blood. Receptor source: a man between 18 and 35 years old with Graves' ophthalmopathy. Both conserved end residues are part of each CDR3. A D gene is named only where the DNA matches it firmly. Size is stated for part of the rows, as once, few or many counts, or as a class when the clone is expanded.

clone_size,j_call,d_call,v_call,cdr3_nt,cdr3_aa
many,TRBJ2-5,TRBD2,TRBV3-1,TGTGCCAGCAGCCAAGACAGGATATATACCTATAGCGGGAGTACGGAGACCCAGTACTTC,CASSQDRIYTYSGSTETQYF
.,TRBJ2-2,.,TRBV7-8,TGTGCCAGCAGCTATGCCGGGGGGCCTAACGGGGAGCTGTTTTTT,CASSYAGGPNGELFF
.,TRBJ2-7,.,TRBV18,TGTGCCAGCGGCGGGGCGGGTCCCGGTTTGGAGCAGTACTTC,CASGGAGPGLEQYF
many,TRBJ2-7,.,TRBV12-3/TRBV12-4,TGTGCCAGCAGTTTTTACCTCCCATATCCCGAGCAGTACTTC,CASSFYLPYPEQYF
.,TRBJ2-1,TRBD2,TRBV7-9,TGTGCCAGCAGCCAAATCAGAGCGGGAGTATCCTACAATGAGCAGTTCTTC,CASSQIRAGVSYNEQFF
many,TRBJ1-6,.,TRBV27,TGTGCCAGCAGTCCGGGCCGTCATTCACCCCTCCACTTT,CASSPGRHSPLHF
few,TRBJ1-1,.,TRBV19,TGTGCCAGTAGTATAACCTCTTCGGGGGACACTGAAGCTTTCTTT,CASSITSSGDTEAFF
many,TRBJ2-4,TRBD2,TRBV6-6,TGTGCCAGCAGTTACCTCCCGACTAGCGGCAAAAACATTCAGTACTTC,CASSYLPTSGKNIQYF
few,TRBJ2-2,TRBD1,TRBV9,TGTGCCAGCAGCTTGGACAGGGGGCGAGGAGCGGGAGCTCCCGGGGAGCTGTTTTTT,CASSLDRGRGAGAPGELFF
many,TRBJ2-7,.,TRBV30,TGTGCCTGGGGGACGGGCTGGAACGAGCAGTACTTC,CAWGTGWNEQYF
many,TRBJ1-2,.,TRBV10-3,TGTGCCATCAGTGATCAGGGCCTCTATGGCTACACCTTC,CAISDQGLYGYTF
many,TRBJ2-1,TRBD2,TRBV5-1,TGCGCCAGCAGCTCCACCCCTCGGACTAGCGGGAGGACCACGAGGGGCAATGAGCAGTTCTTC,CASSSTPRTSGRTTRGNEQFF
many,TRBJ2-5,.,TRBV20-1,TGCAGTGCTAGAGGGTGGGGTAGGGGGGAGACCCAGTACTTC,CSARGWGRGETQYF
few,TRBJ2-7,TRBD2,TRBV28,TGTGCCAGCAGCCGGGGACTAGTGAGAAACGAGCAGTACTTC,CASSRGLVRNEQYF
.,TRBJ2-1,.,TRBV19,TGTGCCAGTAGTAAGGGGGAGGGTAAAAAAAATGAGCAGTTCTTC,CASSKGEGKKNEQFF
.,TRBJ2-3,.,TRBV15,TGTGCCACCATCCCCGCCGGGTCGGGTCTAGATACGCAGTATTTT,CATIPAGSGLDTQYF
.,TRBJ2-3,TRBD2,TRBV20-1,TGCAGTGCTAGAGATTACCGGGGGGGGAGCACAGATACGCAGTATTTT,CSARDYRGGSTDTQYF